A selection of T cell receptor beta chains follows, all from one sample in a study of T cell responses to AZD1222 COVID-19 vaccine. The method was immunoSEQ multiplex PCR; TCRdb's version includes in-frame clones alone and lacks a portion of them. Of some 110,000 clones in the sample, approximately 88% were seen once. The specimen was peripheral blood, collected on day 0 of AZD1222 vaccination. These receptor sequences come from an adult in good health. The CDR3 runs from the conserved cysteine through the conserved F or W. The order of the fields is V gene, clone size, J gene, D gene, CDR3 DNA, CDR3 protein. D genes are given only for firm matches. Rows give clone size only sometimes, using once, few, many, or a class for an expanded clone.

v_gene: TRBV28
abundance: NA
j_gene: TRBJ1-2
d_gene: NA
CDR3nt: TGTGCCAGCAGGAAGCCAAGACAGTTCTATGGCTACACCTTC
CDR3aa: CASRKPRQFYGYTF

v_gene: TRBV5-1
abundance: NA
j_gene: TRBJ2-3
d_gene: TRBD1
CDR3nt: TGCGCCAGCAGCTGGACACAGGGACAGGCTAAAGATACGCAGTATTTT
CDR3aa: CASSWTQGQAKDTQYF

v_gene: TRBV4-3
abundance: few
j_gene: TRBJ2-1
d_gene: TRBD2
CDR3nt: TGCGCCAGCAGCCCTAGCGGGAGGGCCGTTTATGAGCAGTTCTTC
CDR3aa: CASSPSGRAVYEQFF

v_gene: TRBV19
abundance: NA
j_gene: TRBJ2-1
d_gene: NA
CDR3nt: TGTGCCAGTAGTATAGACGGGCAGAGGAACAATGAGCAGTTCTTC
CDR3aa: CASSIDGQRNNEQFF

v_gene: TRBV11-2
abundance: NA
j_gene: TRBJ2-1
d_gene: TRBD2
CDR3nt: TGTGCCAGCAGCCGACTAGCGGGAGGGCCCCTCAATGAGCAGTTCTTC
CDR3aa: CASSRLAGGPLNEQFF

v_gene: TRBV6-5
abundance: once
j_gene: TRBJ1-2
d_gene: NA
CDR3nt: TGTGCCAGCAGCCCCGACGGGGCATCCTATGGCTACACCTTC
CDR3aa: CASSPDGASYGYTF

v_gene: TRBV11-2
abundance: NA
j_gene: TRBJ2-5
d_gene: TRBD2
CDR3nt: TGTGCCAGCAGCTACGGGACTAGCGGGTACCAAGAGACCCAGTACTTC
CDR3aa: CASSYGTSGYQETQYF

v_gene: TRBV3-1/TRBV3-2
abundance: NA
j_gene: TRBJ2-2
d_gene: TRBD2
CDR3nt: TGTGCCAGCAGCCAAGATCTCTTTTCGGGAGGAGGGACCGGGGAGCTGTTTTTT
CDR3aa: CASSQDLFSGGGTGELFF

v_gene: TRBV5-4
abundance: once
j_gene: TRBJ1-1
d_gene: NA
CDR3nt: TGTGCCAGCAGCTTAGCCAGGGGTGACACTGAAGCTTTCTTT
CDR3aa: CASSLARGDTEAFF

v_gene: TRBV28
abundance: once
j_gene: TRBJ1-4
d_gene: TRBD1
CDR3nt: TGTGCCAGCAGTTTCCGGGACAGGGCTAATGAAAAACTGTTTTTT
CDR3aa: CASSFRDRANEKLFF

v_gene: TRBV6-5
abundance: few
j_gene: TRBJ2-7
d_gene: TRBD1
CDR3nt: TGTGCCAGCACCTTTGGACAGGGCTACGAGCAGTACTTC
CDR3aa: CASTFGQGYEQYF

v_gene: TRBV6-2/TRBV6-3
abundance: NA
j_gene: TRBJ1-3
d_gene: NA
CDR3nt: TGTGCCAGCAGTTACTCCGGACGAGGAAACACCATATATTTT
CDR3aa: CASSYSGRGNTIYF

v_gene: TRBV6-5
abundance: NA
j_gene: TRBJ2-7
d_gene: NA
CDR3nt: TGTGCCAGCAGTTACCAAGGGCAGTACTCCTACGAGCAGTACTTC
CDR3aa: CASSYQGQYSYEQYF

v_gene: TRBV4-1
abundance: NA
j_gene: TRBJ2-1
d_gene: NA
CDR3nt: TGCGCCAGCAGCCAAGCGGGGAATGCACGCTACAATGAGCAGTTCTTC
CDR3aa: CASSQAGNARYNEQFF

v_gene: TRBV28
abundance: once
j_gene: TRBJ2-4
d_gene: NA
CDR3nt: TGTGCCAGCAGTTTGGGCCAGGGGTTGGCCAAAAACATTCAGTACTTC
CDR3aa: CASSLGQGLAKNIQYF

v_gene: TRBV9
abundance: NA
j_gene: TRBJ2-1
d_gene: NA
CDR3nt: TGTGCCAGCAGCGTCTCGGGATCCCTAAGGACGGACAATGAGCAGTTCTTC
CDR3aa: CASSVSGSLRTDNEQFF

v_gene: TRBV12-3/TRBV12-4
abundance: NA
j_gene: TRBJ2-1
d_gene: NA
CDR3nt: TGTGCCAGCAGCACGGGACGACAGCAGTTCTTC
CDR3aa: CASSTGRQQFF

v_gene: TRBV4-3
abundance: NA
j_gene: TRBJ1-4
d_gene: TRBD1
CDR3nt: TGCGCCAGCAGCCAAGATATTGGGACAGGGGGTGAAAAACTGTTTTTT
CDR3aa: CASSQDIGTGGEKLFF

v_gene: TRBV7-2
abundance: NA
j_gene: TRBJ2-1
d_gene: TRBD2
CDR3nt: TGTGCCAGCAGCTTCAGCGGGGGGGCCTACAATGAGCAGTTCTTC
CDR3aa: CASSFSGGAYNEQFF

v_gene: TRBV7-2
abundance: NA
j_gene: TRBJ2-3
d_gene: NA
CDR3nt: TGTGCCAGCAGCTTAGTGATGGATACGCAGTATTTT
CDR3aa: CASSLVMDTQYF

v_gene: TRBV2
abundance: NA
j_gene: TRBJ2-7
d_gene: NA
CDR3nt: TGTGCCAGCAGTGACCCAGTTGGTACCTACGAGCAGTACTTC
CDR3aa: CASSDPVGTYEQYF

v_gene: TRBV29-1
abundance: NA
j_gene: TRBJ2-1
d_gene: TRBD1
CDR3nt: TGCAGCGCCAGCCGGACAGGGGACAATGAGCAGTTCTTC
CDR3aa: CSASRTGDNEQFF

v_gene: TRBV6-1
abundance: NA
j_gene: TRBJ2-3
d_gene: NA
CDR3nt: TGTGCCAGCAGTGAAATGTACGGACACACAGATACGCAGTATTTT
CDR3aa: CASSEMYGHTDTQYF

v_gene: TRBV18
abundance: NA
j_gene: TRBJ2-7
d_gene: TRBD2
CDR3nt: TGTGCCAGCTCGCGGACTAGTTCCTTCTACGAGCAGTACTTC
CDR3aa: CASSRTSSFYEQYF

v_gene: TRBV7-9
abundance: NA
j_gene: TRBJ1-1
d_gene: NA
CDR3nt: TGTGCCAGCAGCCTAGCTCAAGGGGTAGCTTTCTTT
CDR3aa: CASSLAQGVAFF

v_gene: TRBV18
abundance: NA
j_gene: TRBJ2-3
d_gene: TRBD1
CDR3nt: TGTGCCAGCTCTCAGACCGATACAGACAGGGCCTATTCGAGCACAGATACGCAGTATTTT
CDR3aa: CASSQTDTDRAYSSTDTQYF

v_gene: TRBV9
abundance: few
j_gene: TRBJ2-3
d_gene: TRBD2
CDR3nt: TGTGCCAGCAGCCCCCAGACTAGCAATACGCAGTATTTT
CDR3aa: CASSPQTSNTQYF

v_gene: TRBV24-1
abundance: NA
j_gene: TRBJ1-2
d_gene: NA
CDR3nt: TGTGCCACTTCCCGGACTGCCGTTCTTGGCTACACCTTC
CDR3aa: CATSRTAVLGYTF

v_gene: TRBV6-5
abundance: NA
j_gene: TRBJ1-5
d_gene: TRBD1
CDR3nt: TGTGCCACCAGAACAGGGGGACAGCCCCAGCATTTT
CDR3aa: CATRTGGQPQHF